This T cell receptor (beta chain) was captured by sequencing in a study of blood T cell repertoires in COVID-19. On the study more broadly: Researchers got acute and convalescent COVID-19 samples from the United States, Italy and Spain. Sample material is recorded as cDNA or gDNA derived from T cells, B-cell-depleted T cells, or PBMCs.

Original processing notes: How many nucleated cells were present was estimated from reference gene primer amplification. Repertoires were generated with immunoSEQ multiplex PCR, while TCRdb's copy carries only in-frame clones and drops some. D and trimming were read from the DNA, whereas the V and J calls and clone size are those reported in that table. This repertoire shows about 74,000 clones, approximately 78% found once; its top ten account for roughly a sixth. The V gene end was trimmed by 4 bases and the J gene end by 0 bases; junction bases not matched to a gene: 3. In germline, CDR1 is KGHSH, CDR2 LQKENI. This CDR3 contains 14 residues.

The TCR comes from a human donor in a cohort sampled during active COVID-19. The sequencing sample was made of peripheral blood. The chain carries TRBV18 and TRBJ2-7, with 7 bases that match TRBD1. The CDR3 is CASSLGQASYEQYF. The CDR3 region has the DNA TGTGCCAGCTCACTAGGACAGGCCTCCTACGAGCAGTACTTC.